These T cell receptor beta chains were read from a single sample in a study of early T cells in non-severe SARS-CoV-2 infection. In TCRdb, the 5' RACE reads were re-called with MiXCR into one record per CDR3 protein. The sample has some 53,000 distinct CDR3 sequences, over 7% seen once. The sequencing input was whole blood. These receptor sequences come from an adult who was a healthcare worker with PCR-confirmed SARS-CoV-2 infection or an uninfected control (not recorded which). Both conserved end residues are part of each CDR3. D genes are given only for firm matches. The size entry is marked missing in some rows and otherwise reads once, few, many or a size class.

>TRBJ1-1|few|TRBD1|TRBV29-1|12
TGCAGCGGTGGGACAGGGACCACTGAAGCTTTCTTT
CSGGTGTTEAFF
>TRBJ2-3|few|.|TRBV28|13
TGTGCCACACACCTAGGGCGCGCAGATACGCAGTATTTT
CATHLGRADTQYF
>TRBJ1-1|few|.|TRBV29-1|15
TGCAGCGTTTTACTCCCCGAACAGGGGAACACTGAAGCTTTCTTT
CSVLLPEQGNTEAFF
>TRBJ2-7|.|.|TRBV27|13
TGTGCCAGCAGTCCCGACGGGTACTACGAGCAGTACTTC
CASSPDGYYEQYF
>TRBJ1-6|.|TRBD1|TRBV5-1|15
TGCGCCAGCTCATTACAGGGGTCCTATAATTCACCCCTCCACTTT
CASSLQGSYNSPLHF
>TRBJ1-1|many|.|TRBV12-3/TRBV12-4|14
TGTGCCAGCAGTTTACAGGGGTCGGGCACTGAAGCTTTCTTT
CASSLQGSGTEAFF
>TRBJ1-3|many|TRBD1|TRBV28|16
TGTGCCAGCAGTTCCGGGACAGGGGAGGTTCGAAACACCATATATTTT
CASSSGTGEVRNTIYF
>TRBJ1-2|many|TRBD1|TRBV2|14
TGTGCCAGCAGTCCCTTAGGGACAGTTGGGGGCTACACCTTC
CASSPLGTVGGYTF
>TRBJ2-1|many|.|TRBV6-4|14
TGTGCCAGCAGTGACGGGAGCTCCTACAATGAGCAGTTCTTC
CASSDGSSYNEQFF
>TRBJ2-2|few|.|TRBV10-2|14
TGCGCCAGCAGTGGTCCAAGGGGAACCGGGGAGCTGTTTTTT
CASSGPRGTGELFF
>TRBJ2-3|many|.|TRBV11-2|14
TGTGCCAGCAGCTTAGATCATGGGGGTAGTACGCAGTATTTT
CASSLDHGGSTQYF
>TRBJ2-3|.|.|TRBV7-6|16
TGTGCCAGCAGCTTAGCAGCGGACTTTAGCACAGATACGCAGTATTTT
CASSLAADFSTDTQYF
>TRBJ1-5|many|TRBD1|TRBV12-3/TRBV12-4|16
TGTGCCAGCAGTTTACCCGGGACAGGGGTTAATCAGCCCCAGCATTTT
CASSLPGTGVNQPQHF
>TRBJ1-5|.|.|TRBV11-2|14
TGTGCCAGCAGCTTAATGGGGGGGAATCAGCCCCAGCATTTT
CASSLMGGNQPQHF
>TRBJ1-2|.|.|TRBV4-3|15
TGCGCCAGCAGCCCCGACCTCAAAGGGGAGAATGGCTACACCTTC
CASSPDLKGENGYTF
>TRBJ1-2|many|.|TRBV6-5|11
TGTGCCAGCAAGGATAACTATGGCTACACCTTC
CASKDNYGYTF
>TRBJ2-7|.|TRBD1|TRBV7-2|16
TGTGCCAGCAGTAAGACCGGGACAGGGGAGTCCTACGAGCAGTACTTC
CASSKTGTGESYEQYF
>TRBJ2-7|few|.|TRBV14|16
TGTGCCAGCAGCCAAGATCCCCGGGATTACGACTACGAGCAGTACTTC
CASSQDPRDYDYEQYF
>TRBJ2-7|.|TRBD2|TRBV7-2|14
TGTGCCAGCAGCCCTAGCGGGAGGTTCTACGAGCAGTACTTC
CASSPSGRFYEQYF
>TRBJ2-5|many|TRBD2|TRBV5-8|19
TGTGCCAGCAGGTCCGGGACTAGCGGCCGTGCCTGGAGCCAAGAGACCCAGTACTTC
CASRSGTSGRAWSQETQYF
>TRBJ2-7|many|.|TRBV7-6|13
TGTGCCAGCAGCTTAAATAACGGTTACGAGCAGTACTTC
CASSLNNGYEQYF
>TRBJ2-1|large|TRBD2|TRBV20-1|20
TGCAGTGCTAGTACTATCCCCGGGACTAGCGGGAGTACCACCTACAATGAGCAGTTCTTC
CSASTIPGTSGSTTYNEQFF
>TRBJ1-4|.|.|TRBV7-9|15
TGTGCCAGCAGCCCCCCGGGACTGCTAGGGGAAAAACTGTTTTTT
CASSPPGLLGEKLFF
>TRBJ1-1|many|.|TRBV12-3/TRBV12-4|11
TGTGCCAGCAGAGGCACAGCAGAAGCTTTCTTT
CASRGTAEAFF
>TRBJ2-3|few|.|TRBV11-2|14
TGTGCCAGCGCCGGGGGCTTGTCCACAGATACGCAGTATTTT
CASAGGLSTDTQYF
>TRBJ1-2|many|TRBD1|TRBV6-1|14
TGTGCCAGCAGCGTGGGACAGGGGAGCTATGGCTACACCTTC
CASSVGQGSYGYTF